This T cell receptor beta chain derives from a study of graft-versus-host responses after intestinal transplantation. Whole-study context: Once they had received anti-thymocyte globulin induction, all recipients took tacrolimus and steroids for about 3 years. General study results and limits: Early post-transplant declines in HvG were associated with peak levels of circulating GvH clones.

The assay was immunoSEQ multiplex PCR, and TCRdb's table has in-frame clones only and misses some. In the table there are over 70,000 clones, roughly four fifths of which are singletons. The CDR3 is made up of 14 amino acids. In germline, CDR1 is MGHRA, CDR2 YSYEKL. Trimming removed 0 bases from V and 8 bases from J, with 10 bases in between. Comment on this clone: Its cognate antigen is unknown.

The clonotype was recovered from a human donor who received an intestinal transplant. V usage is TRBV4-1 and J usage is TRBJ1-4, with D perhaps matching TRBD1 (6 bases). This specimen was unstimulated CD8+ T cells sorted from spleen or lymph node cells, taken before intestinal transplant. DNA of the CDR3: TGCGCCAGCAGCCAAGAACCAGGGGACGAAAAACTGTTTTTT. This encodes CASSQEPGDEKLFF.